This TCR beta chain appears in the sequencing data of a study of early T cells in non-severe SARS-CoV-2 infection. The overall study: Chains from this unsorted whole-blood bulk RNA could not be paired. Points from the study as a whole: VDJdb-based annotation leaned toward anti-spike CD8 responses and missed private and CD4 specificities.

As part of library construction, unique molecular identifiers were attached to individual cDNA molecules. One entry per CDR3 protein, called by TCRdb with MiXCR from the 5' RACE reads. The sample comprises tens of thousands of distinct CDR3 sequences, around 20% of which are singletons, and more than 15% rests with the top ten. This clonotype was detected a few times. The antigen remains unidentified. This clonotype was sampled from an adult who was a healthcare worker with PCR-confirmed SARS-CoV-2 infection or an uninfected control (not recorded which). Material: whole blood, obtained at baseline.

The chain's CDR3 is CASIPGPGNYGYTF. The DNA for the CDR3 is TGTGCCAGCATCCCCGGGCCTGGTAACTATGGCTACACCTTC. The chain has TRBV6-1 and TRBJ1-2; no definite D call. CDR1 is MNHNS, CDR2 SASEGT, per germline. There are 14 residues in the CDR3. Between the trimmed V and J ends, which lost 7 bases and 1 base, there was a span of 13 bases.